This T cell receptor (beta chain) was found in a study of cytomegalovirus exposure and HLA in healthy donors. The wider study: Among the approximately 380 donors who were genotyped, 70% to 90% fell in the genetic ancestry cluster that is associated with self-reported Caucasian donors. Findings and caveats of the study: The study dropped some indistinguishable V segments, TRBV6-2 and TRBV6-3 among them. Later genetic work tied a missense DCLRE1C variant to beta-chain V and J trimming. The study recorded 150 to 200 TCR beta chains that were cytomegalovirus-associated.

Vbeta (60) and Jbeta (13) primers were used in the PCR. Some clones are missing from TCRdb's copy, which holds only in-frame ones; the method was immunoSEQ multiplex PCR. The sample lists 130,000 or so clones; approximately 80% were seen once. J lost 0 bases, V lost 5 bases, and 8 bases had no gene match. The CDR3 runs to 16 residues. Germline V gene lookup returns CDR1 SGHRS and CDR2 YFSETQ. Regarding this clone: Its specificity is not known.

Sequenced material: PBMCs. V is TRBV5-1 and J is TRBJ2-3; 8 bases fit TRBD2. The TCR originated in a man in his fifties in good health and CMV-seronegative. The CDR3 here is CASSILAGTSTDTQYF. The CDR3 DNA reads as TGCGCCAGCAGTATATTAGCGGGGACTAGCACAGATACGCAGTATTTT.